This TCR beta chain was profiled in a study of blood T cell repertoires in COVID-19. Original handling: It was from reference gene primer amplification that nucleated cell counts were estimated. Only in-frame clones appear in the TCRdb table, and some are missing; sequencing was by immunoSEQ multiplex PCR. That table is the source of V, J and clone size, and D and trimming were worked out from the DNA. The table includes about 350,000 clones, over 75% detected once. In terms of age and location, participants ranged from about 18 to 90 years and lived in under 30 US areas. Symptom resolution, clearance, or two negative PCRs marked donors in Cohort 3 as recovered. Sequencing used PBMCs or T cells enriched from blood (not recorded which). This receptor was taken from a woman aged 30 to 39 who had recovered from COVID-19.

As DNA, the CDR3 is TGTGCCAGTAGTATAGGTTGGGACAGACAAGAGACCCAGTACTTC. Encoded protein: CASSIGWDRQETQYF. The rearrangement links TRBV19 to TRBJ2-5, with 7 bases aligning to TRBD1. The ends lost 1 base at V and 2 bases at J; junction bases unmatched: 4. Germline CDR1 and CDR2: LNHDA and SQIVND (reference sequence). CDR3 size: 15 residues.